This T cell receptor (beta chain) was sequenced during a study (TCRdb year 2016). This clonotype has a count of ten or more. Its antigen remains unidentified. There are no base qualities to consult, and no much larger clone falls within one base. Libraries came from RT-PCR. Sequenced on an Illumina MiSeq. TCRdb's own reprocessing of the public reads used fastp at Q25 and MiXCR and kept productive beta chains. Rows are unified per CDR3 protein, each entry keeping the most common DNA and genes. Present in this sample are 550,000 to 750,000 distinct CDR3 sequences, 12% to 15% of which were seen just once. The top ten clonotypes cover just over 3.5% of the sample. The CDR3, cysteine through phenylalanine, is 15 amino acids long. CDR3 DNA is the only sequence kept; it has 45 bases, read in frame from the first base. CDR1 SGHDT and CDR2 YYEEEE are derived from the germline V gene. Trimming takes 0 bases from V and 4 bases from J, and the germline ends sit 13 bases apart.

The sample taken for sequencing was memory CD4+ T cells from blood. The sequence derives from a female donor in good health, serving as a healthy control. This chain is built from TRBV5-6 and TRBJ1-2; the D gene assignment is ambiguous. The CDR3: CASSLVIGGAYGYTF. The DNA reads as follows: TGTGCCAGCAGCTTGGTTATTGGAGGCGCCTATGGCTACACCTTC. This CDR3, with the reference TRBV5-6 and TRBJ1-2 proteins standing in past its ends, gives the full variable domain DAGVTQSPTHLIKTRGQQVTLRCSPKSGHDTVSWYQQALGQGPQFIFQYYEEEERQRGNFPDRFSGHQFPNYSSELNVNALLLGDSALYLCASSLVIGGAYGYTFGSGTRLTVV.